This TCR beta chain was observed in a study of T cell responses to AZD1222 COVID-19 vaccine. Study outcomes and limitations: Just a handful of AZD1222 recipients were seropositive at baseline. Most donors were white British, females outnumbered males, and clonal diversity was possibly underestimated.

This table comes from immunoSEQ multiplex PCR, and its TCRdb copy is limited to in-frame clones, with some not included. Found here are roughly 200,000 clones, about 93% of them singletons; the top ten hold roughly 0.99%. As regards this clone: Its antigen is not known.

The sequenced sample was peripheral blood, obtained on day 0 of MenACWY control vaccination. The receptor's source is an adult in good health.

The CDR3 protein is CASRTTVVANTIYF. Here the CDR3 DNA reads TGTGCCAGCAGAACGACCGTGGTGGCTAACACCATATATTTT. The chain joins TRBV6-5 to TRBJ1-3; D gene ambiguous. V gave up 6 bases and J gave up 7 bases, with 16 bases separating them. This CDR3 region has 14 residues. Per germline, CDR1 MNHEY and CDR2 SVGAGI.